The sample holds a few counts of the clone carrying this TCR beta chain. This entry comes from a study of T-cell reconstitution after alpha-beta-depleted transplantation in children. V was shortened by 4 bases and J by 0 bases, with 10 bases between the two germline ends. This CDR3 has 14 residues. Germline-derived CDR1 and CDR2 are SGHTA and FQGNSA. Unique molecular identifiers featured in how the TCRbeta library was prepared. Via MiXCR, TCRdb re-called the PCR reads, giving one row per CDR3 protein. The repertoire has about 610,000 distinct CDR3 sequences, roughly a tenth of them found once; the top ten carry approximately 4.1%.

This sample comprised PBMCs from the stem cell graft donor, obtained from the stem cell graft. The receptor's source is a human donor who donated a stem cell graft to a child with acute myeloid leukemia. The chain is built from TRBV7-2 and TRBJ2-7, with D hard to call. This chain's CDR3 is CASSSRRSSYEQYF. The CDR3 DNA reads TGTGCCAGCAGCTCCCGAAGGAGCTCCTACGAGCAGTACTTC.